This T cell receptor (beta chain) was sequenced for a study of tumor and adjacent non-tumor tissue in lung cancer. On the study more broadly: Some 3.9 million productive TCRbeta reads were obtained per sample on average.

The CDR3 runs 11 residues. Germline CDR1 and CDR2: SQVTM and ANQGSEA. The library came from three nested PCR rounds adapted from ARM-PCR protocols. A single record per CDR3 protein comes from TCRdb applying MiXCR to the multiplex PCR reads. The repertoire consists of some 84,000 distinct CDR3 sequences, with more than 60% occurring once and the leading ten covering around 15%. This clonotype has more than one count but fewer than ten. Its matching antigen is unknown. The template was RNA from unsorted bulk tissue. Study results and limitations: Top 100 clones took a larger repertoire share in normal lung.

Sequences were obtained from lung tumor tissue. The clonotype was recovered from a man aged 70-80 years with non-small cell lung cancer. The chain has TRBV29-1 and TRBJ2-1; no reliable D call. The CDR3 spells CRSPSPNEQFF. As DNA, the CDR3 is TGCAGATCTCCATCCCCCAATGAGCAGTTCTTC.